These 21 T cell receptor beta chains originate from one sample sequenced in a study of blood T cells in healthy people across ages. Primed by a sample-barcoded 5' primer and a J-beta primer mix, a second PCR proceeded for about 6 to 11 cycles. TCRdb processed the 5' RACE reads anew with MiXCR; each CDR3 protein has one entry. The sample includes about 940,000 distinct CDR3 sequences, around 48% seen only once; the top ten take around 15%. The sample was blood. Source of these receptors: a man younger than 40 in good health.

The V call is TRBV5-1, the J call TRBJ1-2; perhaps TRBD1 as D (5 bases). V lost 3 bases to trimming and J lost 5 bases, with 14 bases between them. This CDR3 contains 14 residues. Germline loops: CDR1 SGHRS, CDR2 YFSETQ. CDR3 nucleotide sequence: TGCGCCAGCAGCTCGGCTGCAGGGAATTATGGCTACACCTTC. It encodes CASSSAAGNYGYTF.

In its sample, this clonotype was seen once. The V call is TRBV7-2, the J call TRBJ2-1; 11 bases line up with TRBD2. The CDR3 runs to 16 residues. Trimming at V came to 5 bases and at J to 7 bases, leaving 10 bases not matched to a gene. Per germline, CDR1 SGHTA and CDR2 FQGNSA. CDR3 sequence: CASSILAGGPGNEQFF. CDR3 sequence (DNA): TGTGCCAGCAGCATCCTAGCGGGGGGTCCCGGGAATGAGCAGTTCTTC.

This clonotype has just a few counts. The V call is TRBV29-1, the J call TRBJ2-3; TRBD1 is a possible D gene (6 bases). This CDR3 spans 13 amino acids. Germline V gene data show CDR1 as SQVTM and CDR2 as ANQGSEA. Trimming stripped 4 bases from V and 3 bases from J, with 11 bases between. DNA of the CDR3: TGCAGCGTTGCCACAGGGTTTACAGATACGCAGTATTTT. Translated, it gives CSVATGFTDTQYF.

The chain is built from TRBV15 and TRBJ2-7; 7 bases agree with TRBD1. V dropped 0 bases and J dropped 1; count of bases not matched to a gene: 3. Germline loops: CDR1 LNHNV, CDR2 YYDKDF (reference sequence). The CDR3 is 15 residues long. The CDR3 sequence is CATSRDADRSYEQYF. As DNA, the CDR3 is TGTGCCACCAGCAGAGATGCGGACAGGTCCTACGAGCAGTACTTC.

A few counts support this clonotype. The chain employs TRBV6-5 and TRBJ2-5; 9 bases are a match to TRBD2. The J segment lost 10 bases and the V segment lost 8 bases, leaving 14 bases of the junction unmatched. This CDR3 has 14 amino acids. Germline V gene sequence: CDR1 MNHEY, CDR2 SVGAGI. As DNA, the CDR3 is TGTGCCAGCCGGACTAGCGCGGGCCCCGAGGACCAGTACTTC. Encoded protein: CASRTSAGPEDQYF.

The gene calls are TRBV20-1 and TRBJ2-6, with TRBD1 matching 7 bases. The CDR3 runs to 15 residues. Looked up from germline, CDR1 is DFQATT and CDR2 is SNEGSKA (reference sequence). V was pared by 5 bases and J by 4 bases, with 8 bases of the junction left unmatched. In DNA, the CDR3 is TGCAGTGCTTCTTACAGGGGTTCAGGGGCCAACGTCCTGACTTTC. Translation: CSASYRGSGANVLTF.

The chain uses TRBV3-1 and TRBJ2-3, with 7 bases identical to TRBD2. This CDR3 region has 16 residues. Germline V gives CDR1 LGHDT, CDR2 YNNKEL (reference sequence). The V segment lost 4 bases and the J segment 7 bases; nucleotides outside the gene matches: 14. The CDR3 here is CASSPDQAGLRNTQYF. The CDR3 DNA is TGTGCCAGCAGCCCAGATCAAGCGGGGCTGAGGAATACGCAGTATTTT.

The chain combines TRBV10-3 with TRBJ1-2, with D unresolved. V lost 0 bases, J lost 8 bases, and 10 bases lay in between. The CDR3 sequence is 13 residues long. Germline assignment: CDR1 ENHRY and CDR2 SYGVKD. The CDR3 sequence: CAISESRQSGYTF. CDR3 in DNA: TGTGCCATCAGTGAGTCGCGGCAATCGGGCTACACCTTC.

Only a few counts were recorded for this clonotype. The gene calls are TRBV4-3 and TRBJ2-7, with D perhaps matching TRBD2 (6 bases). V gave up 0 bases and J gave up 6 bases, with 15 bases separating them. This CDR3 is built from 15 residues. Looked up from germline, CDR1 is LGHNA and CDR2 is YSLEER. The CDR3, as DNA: TGCGCCAGCAGCCAAGAATACTCGGTCGGGGGCGAGCAGTACTTC. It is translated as CASSQEYSVGGEQYF.

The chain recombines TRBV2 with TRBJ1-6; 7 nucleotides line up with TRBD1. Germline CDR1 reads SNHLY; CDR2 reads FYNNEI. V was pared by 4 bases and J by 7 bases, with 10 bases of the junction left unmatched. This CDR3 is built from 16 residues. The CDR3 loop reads CASSGSEGTDNSPLHF. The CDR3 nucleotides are TGTGCCAGCAGTGGAAGTGAAGGGACAGACAATTCACCCCTCCACTTT. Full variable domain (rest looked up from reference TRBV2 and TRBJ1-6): EPEVTQTPSHQVTQMGQEVILRCVPISNHLYFYWYRQILGQKVEFLVSFYNNEISEKSEIFDDQFSVERPDGSNFTLKIRSTKLEDSAMYFCASSGSEGTDNSPLHFGNGTRLTVT.

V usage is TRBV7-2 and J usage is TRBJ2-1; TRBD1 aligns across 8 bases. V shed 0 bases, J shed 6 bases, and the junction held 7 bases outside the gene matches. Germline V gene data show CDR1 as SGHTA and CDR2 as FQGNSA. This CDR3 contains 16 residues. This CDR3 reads CASSLAGDRRGNEQFF. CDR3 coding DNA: TGTGCCAGCAGCTTAGCCGGGGACAGGCGAGGCAATGAGCAGTTCTTC.

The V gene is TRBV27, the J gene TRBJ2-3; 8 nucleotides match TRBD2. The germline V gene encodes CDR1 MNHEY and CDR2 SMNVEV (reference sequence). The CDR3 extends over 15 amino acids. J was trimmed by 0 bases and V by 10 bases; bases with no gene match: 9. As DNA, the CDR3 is TGTGCCACCAAACCGATAGCGGGGAGCACAGATACGCAGTATTTT. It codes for CATKPIAGSTDTQYF.

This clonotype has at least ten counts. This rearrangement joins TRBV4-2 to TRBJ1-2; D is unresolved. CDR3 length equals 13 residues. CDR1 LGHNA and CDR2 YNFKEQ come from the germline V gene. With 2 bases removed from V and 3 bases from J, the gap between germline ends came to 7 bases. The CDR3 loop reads CASSQSSDYGYTF. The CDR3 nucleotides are TGTGCCAGCAGCCAATCTTCGGACTATGGCTACACCTTC.

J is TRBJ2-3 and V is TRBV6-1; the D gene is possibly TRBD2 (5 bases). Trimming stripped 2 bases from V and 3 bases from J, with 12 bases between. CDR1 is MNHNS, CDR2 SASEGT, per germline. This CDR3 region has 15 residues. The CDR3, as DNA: TGTGCCAGCAGTGAAAGCCCACTAGTGACAGATACGCAGTATTTT. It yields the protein CASSESPLVTDTQYF.

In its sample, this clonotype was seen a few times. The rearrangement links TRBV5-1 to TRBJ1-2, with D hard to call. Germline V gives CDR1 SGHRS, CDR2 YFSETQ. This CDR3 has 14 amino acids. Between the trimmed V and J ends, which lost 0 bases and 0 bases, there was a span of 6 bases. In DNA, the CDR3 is TGCGCCAGCAGCTTGGTTACGTCTAACTATGGCTACACCTTC. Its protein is CASSLVTSNYGYTF.

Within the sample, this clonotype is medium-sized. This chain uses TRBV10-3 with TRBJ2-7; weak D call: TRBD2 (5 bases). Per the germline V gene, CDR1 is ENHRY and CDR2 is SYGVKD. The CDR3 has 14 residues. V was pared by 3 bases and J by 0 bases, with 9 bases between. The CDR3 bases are TGTGCCATCAGTGATGGAGGAACCTCCTACGAGCAGTACTTC. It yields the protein CAISDGGTSYEQYF.

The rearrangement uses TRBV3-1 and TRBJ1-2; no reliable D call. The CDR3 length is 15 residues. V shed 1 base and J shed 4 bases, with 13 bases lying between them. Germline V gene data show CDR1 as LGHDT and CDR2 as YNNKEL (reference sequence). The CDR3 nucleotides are TGTGCCAGCAGCCAAGTAGGAGGCGGCTCCTATGGCTACACCTTC. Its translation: CASSQVGGGSYGYTF.

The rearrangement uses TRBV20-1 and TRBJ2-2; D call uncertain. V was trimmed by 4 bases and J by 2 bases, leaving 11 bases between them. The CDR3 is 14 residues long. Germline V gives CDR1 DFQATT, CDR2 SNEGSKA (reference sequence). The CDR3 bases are TGCAGTGCTACCGGTTGGTTTAACACCGGGGAGCTGTTTTTT. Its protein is CSATGWFNTGELFF.

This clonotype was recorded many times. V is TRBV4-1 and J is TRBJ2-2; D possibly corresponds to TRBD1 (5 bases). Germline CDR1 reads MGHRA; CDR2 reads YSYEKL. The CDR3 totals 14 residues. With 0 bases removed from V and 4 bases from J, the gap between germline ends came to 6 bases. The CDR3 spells CASSQDRATGELFF. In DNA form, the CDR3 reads TGCGCCAGCAGCCAAGACAGGGCCACCGGGGAGCTGTTTTTT.

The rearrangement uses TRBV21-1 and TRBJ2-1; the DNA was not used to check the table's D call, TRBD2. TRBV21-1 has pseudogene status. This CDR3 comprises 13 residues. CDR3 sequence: CASNSDGGDEQFF. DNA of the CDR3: TGTGCCAGCAACTCGGACGGAGGGGATGAGCAGTTCTTC.

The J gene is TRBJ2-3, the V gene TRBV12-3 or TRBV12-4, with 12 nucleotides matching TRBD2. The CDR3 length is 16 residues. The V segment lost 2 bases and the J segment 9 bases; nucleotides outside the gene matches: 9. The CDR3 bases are TGTGCCAGCAGTTTACCAGGACTAGCGGGGCCGGTAACGCAGTATTTT. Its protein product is CASSLPGLAGPVTQYF.